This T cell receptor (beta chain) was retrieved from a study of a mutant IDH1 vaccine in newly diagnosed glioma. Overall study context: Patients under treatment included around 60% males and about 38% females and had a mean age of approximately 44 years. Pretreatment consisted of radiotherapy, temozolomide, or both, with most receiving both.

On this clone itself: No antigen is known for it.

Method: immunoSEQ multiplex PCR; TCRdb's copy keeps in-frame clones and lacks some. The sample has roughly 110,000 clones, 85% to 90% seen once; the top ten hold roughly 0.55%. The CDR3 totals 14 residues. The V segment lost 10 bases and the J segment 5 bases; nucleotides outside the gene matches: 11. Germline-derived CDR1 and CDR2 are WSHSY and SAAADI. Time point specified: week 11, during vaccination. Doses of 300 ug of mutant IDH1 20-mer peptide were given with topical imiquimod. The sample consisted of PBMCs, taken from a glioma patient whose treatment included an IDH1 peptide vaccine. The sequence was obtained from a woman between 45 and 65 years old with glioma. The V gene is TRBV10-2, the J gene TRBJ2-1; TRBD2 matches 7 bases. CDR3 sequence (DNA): TGCGCCACCAAGTTGCTGGCGGGAGACAATGAGCAGTTCTTC. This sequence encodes CATKLLAGDNEQFF.